The 14 T cell receptor beta chains listed next were all sequenced from one sample in a study of blood T cell repertoires in COVID-19. TCRdb's table, derived via immunoSEQ multiplex PCR, lists solely in-frame clones and lacks some. This sample has more than 250,000 clones, with approximately 85% found just once. Sequencing was performed on PBMCs or T cells enriched from blood (not recorded which). The receptors shown here come from a man aged 30-40 years who had recovered from COVID-19.

This chain links TRBV25-1 with TRBJ1-1, with TRBD1 matching 9 bases. The CDR3 contains 15 residues. Germline V CDR1 and CDR2: MGHDK, SYGVNS. The trim removed 2 bases at V and 5 bases at J, leaving 6 bases unmatched. CDR3 loop: CASSERGTGRTEAFF. For the CDR3, the DNA is TGTGCCAGCAGTGAAAGGGGGACAGGGAGGACTGAAGCTTTCTTT.

The chain couples TRBV29-1 to TRBJ1-2, with no clear D. V lost 6 bases to trimming and J lost 3 bases, with 14 bases between them. CDR1 is SQVTM and CDR2 is ANQGSEA in the germline V gene. The CDR3 extends over 13 amino acids. The DNA for the CDR3 is TGCAGCGTGCTAGAAAGAGTGGACTATGGCTACACCTTC. Protein: CSVLERVDYGYTF.

The rearrangement joins TRBV5-6 to TRBJ2-2, with TRBD1 identical over 8 bases. This CDR3 spans 16 amino acids. The germline CDR1 and CDR2 sequences are SGHDT and YYEEEE. V trimming: 0 bases; J trimming: 5 bases; junction bases outside the gene matches: 6. The CDR3 protein is CASSLAFRGRTGELFF. In nucleotides, the CDR3 is TGTGCCAGCAGCTTGGCCTTCAGGGGGCGTACCGGGGAGCTGTTTTTT.

There are a few counts of this clone. The chain recombines TRBV5-5 with TRBJ1-2, with D unresolved. The germline V gene has CDR1 SGHKS and CDR2 YYEKEE (reference sequence). Trimming pared 3 bases from V and 3 bases from J, leaving 18 bases between. The CDR3 sequence is 16 residues long. The CDR3 DNA is TGTGCCAGCAGCTCGGTGGCGGGCATGGCGGACTATGGCTACACCTTC. This gives the protein CASSSVAGMADYGYTF.

The chain links TRBV18 to TRBJ2-7, with 10 bases fitting TRBD1. The CDR3 is 16 amino acids. V was clipped by 3 bases and J by 6 bases; unmatched bases: 11. CDR1 is KGHSH and CDR2 is LQKENI in the germline V gene. CDR3 DNA sequence: TGTGCCAGCTCACCTTCGAAGGGGACAGGGGCTCCCGAGCAGTACTTC. This translates into CASSPSKGTGAPEQYF.

The chain is built from TRBV10-3 and TRBJ1-6; 8 nucleotides agree with TRBD1. Germline V CDR1 and CDR2: ENHRY, SYGVKD. V was clipped by 4 bases and J by 0 bases; unmatched bases: 11. The CDR3 totals 19 residues. CDR3 nucleotides: TGTGCCATCAGTGGGCCACCAGGGCAGGGGGCCTCCTATAATTCACCCCTCCACTTT. Its protein product is CAISGPPGQGASYNSPLHF.

V and J are TRBV11-2 and TRBJ1-2, with D maybe TRBD1 (6 bases). The V end was cut by 2 bases, the J end by 6 bases, with 25 bases between. In germline, CDR1 is SGHAT, CDR2 FQNNGV. CDR3 length equals 18 residues. The CDR3 DNA follows: TGTGCCAGCAGCTTATCCGTTATTGCTTCAGGGACAAGAGATGGCTACACCTTC. Its protein product is CASSLSVIASGTRDGYTF.

V is TRBV9 and J is TRBJ1-6; 7 positions agree with TRBD1. This CDR3 is 15 amino acids long. The germline CDR1 and CDR2 sequences are SGDLS and YYNGEE. V shed 3 bases, J shed 13 bases, and the junction held 13 bases outside the gene matches. The CDR3 spells CASSGPESGGVPLHF. The CDR3 DNA reads as TGTGCCAGCAGCGGGCCAGAGTCAGGGGGAGTGCCCCTCCACTTT.

The rearrangement links TRBV19 to TRBJ1-6, with a weak D call TRBD1 (6 bases). The CDR3 length is 15 residues. CDR1 and CDR2 from the germline V gene are LNHDA and SQIVND (reference sequence). Trimming left V 6 bases short and J 3 bases short, with 12 bases between. This CDR3 is CASSHEQGYNSPLHF. In DNA form, the CDR3 reads TGTGCCAGTAGCCATGAACAGGGCTATAATTCACCCCTCCACTTT.

The CDR3 spells CASSETRGYEKLFF. As DNA, the CDR3 is TGTGCCAGCAGTGAGACCAGGGGGTACGAAAAACTGTTTTTT. The gene calls are TRBV25-1 and TRBJ1-4; 7 bases are a match to TRBD1. The CDR3 has 14 amino acids. After removal of 3 bases from V and 8 bases from J, the junction contained 6 bases not matched to a gene. The V gene's germline CDR1 is MGHDK and CDR2 SYGVNS.

This rearrangement joins TRBV5-1 to TRBJ2-5, with D possibly matching TRBD1 (6 bases). Germline CDR1 is SGHRS and CDR2 is YFSETQ. The V end was cut by 3 bases, the J end by 1 base, with 16 bases between. The CDR3 has 16 residues. CDR3 in DNA: TGCGCCAGCAGCTCATCCCTCAGGGGCACCCAAGAGACCCAGTACTTC. Translation gives CASSSSLRGTQETQYF. The complete variable domain, with remaining parts taken from reference TRBV5-1 and TRBJ2-5, reads KAGVTQTPRYLIKTRGQQVTLSCSPISGHRSVSWYQQTPGQGLQFLFEYFSETQRNKGNFPGRFSGRQFSNSRSEMNVSTLELGDSALYLCASSSSLRGTQETQYFGPGTRLLVL.

The V call is TRBV5-1, the J call TRBJ1-6; 7 bases fit TRBD1. Germline CDR1 SGHRS, CDR2 YFSETQ. The J segment lost 7 bases and the V segment lost 3 bases, leaving 10 bases of the junction unmatched. This CDR3 contains 16 residues. The CDR3 loop reads CASSSQPGTENSPLHF. The DNA for the CDR3 is TGCGCCAGCAGCTCCCAGCCCGGGACAGAAAATTCACCCCTCCACTTT.

This chain uses TRBV6-5 with TRBJ2-7; D possibly corresponds to TRBD1 (5 bases). The CDR3 sequence is 12 residues long. Germline V gives CDR1 MNHEY, CDR2 SVGAGI. The V and J ends lost 6 bases and 0 bases respectively, with 6 bases between them. The CDR3 sequence is CASRTDSYEQYF. Here the CDR3 DNA reads TGTGCCAGCAGGACAGACTCCTACGAGCAGTACTTC.

The rearrangement links TRBV5-1 to TRBJ2-1, with 7 bases fitting TRBD1. The CDR3 totals 18 residues. The J segment lost 7 bases and the V segment lost 6 bases, leaving 22 bases of the junction unmatched. Looked up from germline, CDR1 is SGHRS and CDR2 is YFSETQ. In DNA form, the CDR3 reads TGCGCCAGCACACAGGGGCGGAATCTGCCGATTACGCAGAATGAGCAGTTCTTC. The encoded protein is CASTQGRNLPITQNEQFF.